This T cell receptor (beta chain) came from a study of CD8+ T cells in alopecia areata. Study-level information: The duration of tofacitinib was 6 to 18 months, with 6 months off drug afterward. Whole-study results and caveats: Higher clonality was seen in lesional scalp than in normal scalp, especially in alopecia totalis/universalis. One nonresponder makes the tie between baseline CD8+ expansion and response uncertain.

Treatment denoted: oral pan-JAK inhibitor, 5-10 mg twice daily. This CDR3 has 14 residues. Deletions cut 4 bases from V and 5 bases from J, with 12 bases between. Looked up from germline, CDR1 is SGHRS and CDR2 is YFSETQ. RNA extraction and reverse transcription yielded cDNA as sequencing template. TCRdb keeps only in-frame clones here, not all; method: immunoSEQ multiplex PCR. This table has around 200,000 clones, approximately 55% appearing once. A note on this clone: Its antigen is as yet unknown.

This sequence joins TRBV5-1 and TRBJ2-2; tentative D call: TRBD1 (5 bases). This specimen consisted of CD8+ T cells sorted from blood, obtained at week 24, from a patient treated with tofacitinib. The source is a human donor with alopecia areata. CDR3 bases: TGCGCCAGCAGCCTGGGGCGAGGTACCGGGGAGCTGTTTTTT. The encoded protein is CASSLGRGTGELFF.